The following is a TCR beta chain sequence with its context. The source of the sample is a study of blood T cell repertoires in COVID-19. Study context: Acute and convalescent COVID-19 samples came from the United States, Italy and Spain. In each case, the material was cDNA or gDNA derived from T cells, B-cell-depleted T cells, or PBMCs.

In the study's own analysis: Amplifying reference gene primers gave estimates of nucleated cell counts. Profiled with immunoSEQ multiplex PCR; TCRdb holds only in-frame clones, not every one. The DNA was the basis for D and trimming; V, J and clone size are from that table. The profile covers approximately 200,000 clones, with roughly 88% appearing a single time and around 1.4% taken by the ten largest. The germline V gene has CDR1 LNHDA and CDR2 SQIVND (reference sequence). The CDR3 spans 13 residues. The V end was cut by 6 bases, the J end by 7 bases, with 14 bases between. What was sequenced was peripheral blood. This receptor was taken from a man aged 18 to 35 with active or convalescent COVID-19. V usage is TRBV19 and J usage is TRBJ2-3; a weak D match, TRBD2 (5 bases). CDR3: CASSRPGMHTQYF. The CDR3 DNA is TGTGCCAGTAGCCGACCGGGGATGCATACGCAGTATTTT.